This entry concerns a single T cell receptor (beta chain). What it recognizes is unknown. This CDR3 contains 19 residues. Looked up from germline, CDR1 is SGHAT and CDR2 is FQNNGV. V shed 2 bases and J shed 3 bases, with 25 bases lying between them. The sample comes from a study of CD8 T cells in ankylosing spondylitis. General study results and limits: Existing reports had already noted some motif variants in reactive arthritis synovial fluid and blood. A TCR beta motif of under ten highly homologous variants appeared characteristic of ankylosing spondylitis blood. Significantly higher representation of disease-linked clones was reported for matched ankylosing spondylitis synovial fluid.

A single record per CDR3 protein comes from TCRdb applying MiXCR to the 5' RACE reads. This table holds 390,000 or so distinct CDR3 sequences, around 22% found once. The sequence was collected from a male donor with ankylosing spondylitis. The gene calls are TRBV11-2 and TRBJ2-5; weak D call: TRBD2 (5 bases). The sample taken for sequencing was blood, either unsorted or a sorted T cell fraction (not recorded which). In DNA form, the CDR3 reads TGTGCCAGCAGCTTACGGGGTTGGAGCGGTACAACTTCGGAAGAGACCCAGTACTTC. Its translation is CASSLRGWSGTTSEETQYF.